The 17 T cell receptor beta chains below were found in one sample sequenced in a study of blood T cells in healthy people across ages. Using a J-beta primer mix together with a sample-barcoded 5' primer, a second PCR was run for roughly 6 to 11 cycles. TCRdb re-called the 5' RACE reads with MiXCR, one entry per CDR3 protein. The sample lists 500,000 to 550,000 distinct CDR3 sequences, more than 20% occurring once. In addition, the sample was reused for a study of T cells of mothers and their children.

Sequencing used blood. These TCRs come from a boy between 10 and 17 years old in good health.

This rearrangement joins TRBV6-6 to TRBJ2-7; 9 positions match TRBD2. The J call is uncertain, as TRBJ2-1 better fits the DNA end. CDR1 MNHNY and CDR2 SVGAGI come from the germline V gene (reference sequence). The CDR3 runs to 16 residues. The CDR3 bases are TGTGCCAGCAGCCGAGAACTAGCGGGCGGAAACAATGAGCAGTTCTTC. This encodes CASSRELAGGNNEQFF.

This rearrangement joins TRBV25-1 to TRBJ2-7; D possibly corresponds to TRBD2 (7 bases). V was trimmed by 3 bases and J by 4 bases, leaving 19 bases between them. Germline V lookup: CDR1 MGHDK, CDR2 SYGVNS. This CDR3 is 16 amino acids long. As DNA, the CDR3 is TGTGCCAGCAGTGAGGCCGGGGGGCGATTGATTTACGAGCAGTACTTC. This encodes CASSEAGGRLIYEQYF.

At least ten counts were recorded for this clonotype. This chain joins TRBV4-1 and TRBJ2-7, with no clear D. Germline assignment: CDR1 MGHRA and CDR2 YSYEKL. Trimming removed 6 bases from V and 2 bases from J, with 5 bases in between. The CDR3 has 11 amino acids. The chain's CDR3 is CASRDAYEQYF. The CDR3 coding sequence is TGCGCCAGCAGGGATGCCTACGAGCAGTACTTC.

This clonotype occurred a few times. The chain combines TRBV29-1 with TRBJ2-2; 8 bases are shared with TRBD1. The germline V gene encodes CDR1 SQVTM and CDR2 ANQGSEA. CDR3 length: 13 residues. Unmatched junction bases numbered 1, after V lost 7 bases and J lost 0 bases. Written as DNA, the CDR3 is TGCAGCGCGGACAGGGCGAACACCGGGGAGCTGTTTTTT. It translates to CSADRANTGELFF.

The count of this clonotype is one. Mismatch with germline at one junction end may stem from a read error. V and J are TRBV6-2 or TRBV6-3 and TRBJ2-2; D is perhaps TRBD1 (5 bases). This CDR3 contains 14 residues. CDR1 is MNHEY, CDR2 SVGEGT, per germline. The CDR3, as DNA: TGTGCCAGCAGTTACGGCAGGGCCACCGGGCAGCTGTTTTTT. It encodes CASSYGRATGQLFF.

The J gene is TRBJ2-1, the V gene TRBV5-1; 7 bases align to TRBD1. V gave up 0 bases and J gave up 5 bases; unmatched junction bases: 2. Per the germline V gene, CDR1 is SGHRS and CDR2 is YFSETQ. The CDR3 consists of 14 residues. This chain's CDR3 is CASSLEGADNEQFF. In DNA, the CDR3 is TGCGCCAGCAGCTTGGAGGGGGCCGACAATGAGCAGTTCTTC.

This clonotype was seen ten or more times. V is TRBV12-3 or TRBV12-4 and J is TRBJ2-1, with TRBD2 matching 8 bases. V shed 8 bases and J 8 bases; nucleotides not matched to a gene: 8. CDR3 size: 13 residues. CDR3 sequence: CASGAGGFYEQFF. CDR3 in DNA: TGTGCCAGCGGGGCGGGAGGCTTCTATGAGCAGTTCTTC.

The chain recombines TRBV27 with TRBJ2-5, with D unresolved. The J call is doubtful: the DNA matches TRBJ2-7 better. Per the germline V gene, CDR1 is MNHEY and CDR2 is SMNVEV (reference sequence). The CDR3 contains 14 residues. CDR3 residues: CASSHAPWGYEQYF. The CDR3 DNA is TGTGCCAGCAGTCATGCTCCTTGGGGCTACGAGCAGTACTTC.

This clonotype came up a few times. The CDR3 DNA reads as TGTGCCAGCAGTTACACACCCCCGGGACAGGGGGCCTATGGCTACACCTTC. The encoded protein is CASSYTPPGQGAYGYTF. The chain is built from TRBV6-5 and TRBJ1-2; 12 nucleotides agree with TRBD1. V lost 2 bases and J lost 4; bases outside the gene matches: 8. This CDR3 is 17 amino acids long. Germline V CDR1 and CDR2: MNHEY, SVGAGI.

This clonotype was found a few times. V gene TRBV7-2 combines with J gene TRBJ2-5, with D hard to call. Germline assignment: CDR1 SGHTA and CDR2 FQGNSA. The V gene lost 1 base and the J gene lost 0 bases, with 18 bases spanning the gap. The CDR3 is 18 residues long. The CDR3 loop is CASSLEVSRVSDQETQYF. The CDR3 nucleotides are TGTGCCAGCAGCTTAGAGGTATCGCGAGTAAGCGACCAAGAGACCCAGTACTTC. Based on the CDR3 plus reference TRBV7-2 and TRBJ2-5, the full variable domain is GAGVSQSPSNKVTEKGKDVELRCDPISGHTALYWYRQSLGQGLEFLIYFQGNSAPDKSGLPSDRFSAERTGGSVSTLTIQRTQQEDSAVYLCASSLEVSRVSDQETQYFGPGTRLLVL.

The V and J genes are TRBV4-3 and TRBJ1-1; D not certain. Germline V gene lookup returns CDR1 LGHNA and CDR2 YSLEER. V lost 0 bases and J 4 bases, leaving 9 bases between the germline ends. The CDR3 runs 14 residues. For the CDR3, the DNA is TGCGCCAGCAGCCAAGATGGAGATCCCACTGAAGCTTTCTTT. Translated, it gives CASSQDGDPTEAFF.

The rearrangement uses TRBV20-1 and TRBJ1-4; 7 nucleotides align to TRBD1. The CDR3 has 13 amino acids. Germline V gene lookup returns CDR1 DFQATT and CDR2 SNEGSKA (reference sequence). Trimming at V came to 2 bases and at J to 8 bases, leaving 5 bases not matched to a gene. CDR3 coding DNA: TGCAGTGCTAGAACAGGGGTCATAGAAAAACTGTTTTTT. As protein: CSARTGVIEKLFF.

This clonotype was observed a few times. The V and J genes are TRBV5-1 and TRBJ2-5, with no clear D. This CDR3 comprises 18 residues. The ends were cut back, 4 bases at V and 0 bases at J, with 22 bases in the middle. Germline assignment: CDR1 SGHRS and CDR2 YFSETQ. The CDR3 is CASSPNITPDRYQETQYF. CDR3 bases: TGCGCCAGCAGCCCTAACATTACGCCAGATAGGTACCAAGAGACCCAGTACTTC. Full variable domain (missing parts from reference TRBV5-1 and TRBJ2-5): KAGVTQTPRYLIKTRGQQVTLSCSPISGHRSVSWYQQTPGQGLQFLFEYFSETQRNKGNFPGRFSGRQFSNSRSEMNVSTLELGDSALYLCASSPNITPDRYQETQYFGPGTRLLVL.

The rearrangement uses TRBV7-9 and TRBJ2-3; D is uncertain. The CDR3 consists of 14 residues. Germline lookup yields CDR1 SEHNR and CDR2 FQNEAQ (reference sequence). Trimming took off 10 bases at V and 4 bases at J, with 18 bases between the two ends. The DNA for the CDR3 is TGTGCCATATACAGCCTTAACTCGCCAGATACGCAGTATTTT. Translated, it gives CAIYSLNSPDTQYF.

CDR3 protein: CASSTFPAAAPAWDSPLHF. In DNA, the CDR3 is TGTGCCAGCAGTACCTTCCCCGCAGCAGCCCCAGCGTGGGATTCACCCCTCCACTTT. This sequence joins TRBV27 and TRBJ1-6; no definite D call. Trimming removed 5 bases at V and 8 bases at J, with 28 bases between. Germline V CDR1 and CDR2: MNHEY, SMNVEV (reference sequence). The CDR3 runs 19 residues.

The chain uses TRBV28 and TRBJ2-1, with 8 bases that match TRBD1. The J call may not be correct, given that the DNA end is closer to TRBJ2-5. The germline V gene has CDR1 MDHEN and CDR2 SYDVKM. The length of the CDR3 is 14 residues. CDR3: CASSSAGGRETQYF. CDR3 coding DNA: TGTGCCAGCAGTTCAGCAGGGGGCCGTGAGACCCAGTACTTC.

V is TRBV4-3 and J is TRBJ1-2; D unclear. CDR1 is LGHNA, CDR2 YSLEER, per germline. V lost 0 bases and J 8 bases, leaving 19 bases between the germline ends. CDR3 length: 16 amino acids. CDR3 DNA sequence: TGCGCCAGCAGCCAAGATCGTAGAACTACGGGTGGGGGCTACACCTTC. Translating it yields CASSQDRRTTGGGYTF.